Below are 16 T cell receptor beta chains sequenced from a single sample in a study of multiple sclerosis patients with progressive multifocal leukoencephalopathy. The data were produced by immunoSEQ multiplex PCR, yet TCRdb's version contains in-frame clones alone and is incomplete. Found here are approximately 30,000 clones, roughly 89% of them singletons; the top ten hold approximately 1.3%. Time point reported: about a year of natalizumab therapy. The sample here was PBMCs, taken from a patient treated with natalizumab. All receptors derive from a human donor with multiple sclerosis.

This rearrangement joins TRBV7-9 to TRBJ2-7; D call uncertain. V shed 2 bases and J shed 3 bases, with 8 bases lying between them. Per the germline V gene, CDR1 is SEHNR and CDR2 is FQNEAQ (reference sequence). The CDR3 has 13 amino acids. CDR3 sequence: CASSLRSGYEQYF. CDR3 DNA sequence: TGTGCCAGCAGCTTAAGATCGGGCTACGAGCAGTACTTC. Drawing the rest from reference TRBV7-9 and TRBJ2-7, the complete variable domain is DTGVSQNPRHKITKRGQNVTFRCDPISEHNRLYWYRQTLGQGPEFLTYFQNEAQLEKSRLLSDRFSAERPKGSFSTLEIQRTEQGDSAMYLCASSLRSGYEQYFGPGTRLTVT.

This chain links TRBV9 with TRBJ1-1; D remains ambiguous. Germline-derived CDR1 and CDR2 are SGDLS and YYNGEE. The CDR3 consists of 18 residues. V was clipped by 3 bases and J by 5 bases, with 26 bases between them. This CDR3 is CASSAGSRPRNEKTEAFF. DNA for the CDR3: TGTGCCAGCAGCGCGGGAAGTCGCCCCAGGAATGAGAAAACTGAAGCTTTCTTT.

The gene calls are TRBV11-2 and TRBJ2-7, with D perhaps matching TRBD1 or TRBD2 (6 bases each). The V end was cut by 2 bases, the J end by 3 bases, with 14 bases between. CDR1 and CDR2 (germline): SGHAT, FQNNGV. This CDR3 is built from 15 residues. This CDR3 reads CASSLNPGAGYEQYF. The CDR3 nucleotides read TGTGCCAGCAGCTTAAACCCGGGGGCTGGCTACGAGCAGTACTTC.

The V gene is TRBV2, the J gene TRBJ2-4; possibly TRBD2 for D (5 bases). The CDR3 runs to 14 residues. The germline V gene encodes CDR1 SNHLY and CDR2 FYNNEI. Trimming took 4 bases from V and 0 from J, leaving 7 bases between them. The chain's CDR3 is CASSVRGAKNIQYF. Here the CDR3 DNA reads TGTGCCAGCAGTGTTCGGGGAGCCAAAAACATTCAGTACTTC.

The chain couples TRBV5-8 to TRBJ2-2; D gene ambiguous. Germline loops: CDR1 SGHTS, CDR2 YDEGEE. Trimming left V 0 bases short and J 0 bases short, with 12 bases between. This CDR3 spans 17 amino acids. The CDR3 spells CASSLASGATNTGELFF. CDR3 coding DNA: TGTGCCAGCAGCTTGGCCTCAGGAGCAACGAACACCGGGGAGCTGTTTTTT. Full variable domain (rest looked up from reference TRBV5-8 and TRBJ2-2): EAGVTQSPTHLIKTRGQQATLRCSPISGHTSVYWYQQALGLGLQFLLWYDEGEERNRGNFPPRFSGRQFPNYSSELNVNALELEDSALYLCASSLASGATNTGELFFGEGSRLTVL.

This clone was observed a single time. The chain employs TRBV7-2 and TRBJ1-5; the D is unclear. CDR1 and CDR2 (germline): SGHTA, FQGNSA. With 7 bases removed from V and 5 bases from J, the gap between germline ends came to 12 bases. The CDR3 runs 13 residues. CDR3 amino acids: CASTPGGYQPQHF. The CDR3 nucleotides are TGTGCCAGCACCCCGGGTGGGTATCAGCCCCAGCATTTT. Combining the CDR3 with reference TRBV7-2 and TRBJ1-5 gives the whole variable domain GAGVSQSPSNKVTEKGKDVELRCDPISGHTALYWYRQSLGQGLEFLIYFQGNSAPDKSGLPSDRFSAERTGGSVSTLTIQRTQQEDSAVYLCASTPGGYQPQHFGDGTRLSIL.

V gene TRBV5-4 combines with J gene TRBJ2-7; D gene ambiguous. V shed 1 base and J shed 5 bases, with 13 bases lying between them. Germline-derived CDR1 and CDR2 are SGHNT and YYREEE (reference sequence). The CDR3 totals 14 residues. The CDR3 region has the DNA TGTGCCAGCAGCTTGCTTACGGGTCGGAACGAGCAGTACTTC. Encoded protein: CASSLLTGRNEQYF.

This chain joins TRBV28 and TRBJ2-7; tentative D call: TRBD2 (5 bases). Trimming removed 7 bases from V and 4 bases from J, with 20 bases in between. The CDR3 loop spans 15 amino acids. From germline, CDR1 is MDHEN and CDR2 SYDVKM. The CDR3 reads CASKFTRGLFYEQYF. The CDR3 DNA sequence: TGTGCCAGCAAATTCACTCGAGGGCTTTTTTACGAGCAGTACTTC. Based on the CDR3 plus reference TRBV28 and TRBJ2-7, the full variable domain is DVKVTQSSRYLVKRTGEKVFLECVQDMDHENMFWYRQDPGLGLRLIYFSYDVKMKEKGDIPEGYSVSREKKERFSLILESASTNQTSMYLCASKFTRGLFYEQYFGPGTRLTVT.

This clone was found once. The rearrangement joins TRBV30 to TRBJ2-7; no clear D gene. Germline CDR1 GTSNPN, CDR2 SVGIG (reference sequence). The CDR3 contains 12 residues. V was pared by 2 bases and J by 3 bases, with 8 bases between. The CDR3 DNA is TGTGCCTGGAGTAGCAGACACTACGAGCAGTACTTC. It encodes CAWSSRHYEQYF.

The chain employs TRBV6-5 and TRBJ1-1, with unresolved D. The germline V and J ends were trimmed by 4 bases and 5 bases, with 11 bases remaining between them. This CDR3 spans 13 amino acids. Germline-derived CDR1 and CDR2 are MNHEY and SVGAGI. Here the CDR3 reads CASSSPGGTEAFF. CDR3 bases: TGTGCCAGCAGTTCCCCCGGAGGAACTGAAGCTTTCTTT.

The chain employs TRBV18 and TRBJ2-3, with TRBD1 matching over 7 bases. The CDR3 spans 14 residues. Germline loops: CDR1 KGHSH, CDR2 LQKENI. The V and J ends lost 6 bases and 0 bases, in that order; junction bases with no gene match: 3. The CDR3 region is CASSRGQSTDTQYF. Here the CDR3 DNA reads TGTGCCAGCTCCCGGGGACAGAGCACAGATACGCAGTATTTT.

The chain links TRBV4-1 to TRBJ1-5; no reliable D call. V was cut by 1 base and J by 3 bases, with 10 bases left in between. Per germline, CDR1 MGHRA and CDR2 YSYEKL. The CDR3 is made up of 15 amino acids. The CDR3 reads CASSQVATNNQPQHF. In nucleotides, the CDR3 is TGCGCCAGCAGCCAAGTAGCTACGAACAATCAGCCCCAGCATTTT.

A word on this clone: An end of the junction differs from the germline gene, which may be a read error. The V and J genes are TRBV7-7 and TRBJ2-2; D is undetermined. CDR1 and CDR2 (germline): SSHAT, FNYEAQ (reference sequence). CDR3 size: 14 residues. This CDR3 reads CASSISAVTGELFF. DNA of the CDR3: TGTGCTAGCAGCATCTCTGCAGTCACCGGGGAGCTGTTTTTT.

This sequence joins TRBV9 and TRBJ2-3; tentative D call: TRBD1 (6 bases). The CDR3 has 15 amino acids. Trimming cost V 5 bases and J 0 bases, with 13 bases left between them. From germline, CDR1 is SGDLS and CDR2 YYNGEE. The CDR3 region is CASSTGFPSTDTQYF. The CDR3 DNA follows: TGTGCCAGCAGTACAGGGTTCCCTAGCACAGATACGCAGTATTTT.

This chain links TRBV5-1 with TRBJ1-6; no reliable D call. V was cut by 1 base and J by 7 bases, with 12 bases left in between. Germline V CDR1 and CDR2: SGHRS, YFSETQ. This CDR3 region has 15 residues. CDR3 in amino acids: CASSLRQRGNSPLHF. DNA of the CDR3: TGCGCCAGCAGCTTGCGTCAGCGTGGCAATTCACCCCTCCACTTT.

The chain combines TRBV30 with TRBJ1-5; no clear D. The CDR3 spans 12 residues. The germline gives CDR1 GTSNPN, CDR2 SVGIG (reference sequence). The V end lost 1 base, the J end lost 3 bases, and 4 bases lay between the germline ends. The CDR3 DNA follows: TGTGCCTGGAGTGACCACAATCAGCCCCAGCATTTT. Translation: CAWSDHNQPQHF.